This T cell receptor (beta chain) was captured by sequencing in a study of T-cell memory formation after mild COVID-19. TCRdb recomputed calls from the 5' RACE reads with MiXCR, one row per CDR3 protein. Here the sample spans around 370,000 distinct CDR3 sequences, around a fifth being singletons. The length of the CDR3 is 14 residues. The germline gives CDR1 MGHRA, CDR2 YSYEKL. A remark on this clonotype: One end of the junction varies from germline; a read error may be responsible.

This receptor was taken from an adult woman who had mild COVID-19 (a few samples of this study predate the infection). Cell type and time point are not known. Sequencing was done on a sample of PBMCs or a T cell subset sorted from them (not recorded which). The chain combines TRBV4-1 with TRBJ2-5; 7 bases line up with TRBD1. For the CDR3, the DNA is TGCGCCAGCAGCCAGAGGGACAGCCAAGAGACCCAGGACTTC. As protein: CASSQRDSQETQDF.